Listed below are T cell receptor beta chains from one sample, sequenced in a study of technical replicates of blood from a few donors. Only in-frame clones appear in the TCRdb table, and some are missing; sequencing was by immunoSEQ multiplex PCR. Of 80,000 to 85,000 clones in the sample, about 89% were seen once. Specimen: T cells isolated from PBMCs. The receptors here all came from a human donor in good health. The CDR3 runs from the conserved cysteine through the conserved F or W. Each record gives: clone size, D gene, J gene, CDR3 length, V gene, CDR3 protein, CDR3 DNA. D genes are given only for firm matches. The size of a clone is reported for some rows only, either as once, few or many, or as a class for expanded clones.

abundance: .; d_gene: TRBD2; j_gene: TRBJ2-7; len: 14; v_gene: TRBV4-1; CDR3aa: CASSQDPTREGQYF; CDR3nt: TGCGCCAGCAGCCAAGATCCTACTCGGGAGGGGCAGTACTTC
abundance: .; d_gene: .; j_gene: TRBJ1-4; len: 14; v_gene: TRBV9; CDR3aa: CASSVSGHNEKLFF; CDR3nt: TGTGCCAGCAGCGTATCAGGGCATAATGAAAAACTGTTTTTT
abundance: .; d_gene: .; j_gene: TRBJ1-2; len: 15; v_gene: TRBV11-3; CDR3aa: CASSLGLAEGGDYTF; CDR3nt: TGTGCCAGCAGCTTAGGTTTGGCCGAGGGTGGGGACTACACCTTC
abundance: .; d_gene: .; j_gene: TRBJ1-1; len: 15; v_gene: TRBV6-5; CDR3aa: CASSPPRVMYTEAFF; CDR3nt: TGTGCCAGCAGCCCACCCAGGGTTATGTACACTGAAGCTTTCTTT
abundance: .; d_gene: TRBD1; j_gene: TRBJ1-5; len: 17; v_gene: TRBV19; CDR3aa: CASSHGTVGSGNQPQHF; CDR3nt: TGTGCCAGTAGTCACGGGACAGTCGGGTCGGGCAATCAGCCCCAGCATTTT
abundance: .; d_gene: .; j_gene: TRBJ1-3; len: 15; v_gene: TRBV5-5; CDR3aa: CASSFDPYSGNTIYF; CDR3nt: TGTGCCAGCAGCTTCGATCCCTACTCTGGAAACACCATATATTTT
abundance: .; d_gene: TRBD2; j_gene: TRBJ2-1; len: 16; v_gene: TRBV28; CDR3aa: CASSAATSGRSNEQFF; CDR3nt: TGTGCCAGCAGTGCCGCTACTAGCGGGAGATCCAATGAGCAGTTCTTC
abundance: .; d_gene: TRBD1; j_gene: TRBJ2-7; len: 16; v_gene: TRBV27; CDR3aa: CASSFNRDRGIYEQYF; CDR3nt: TGTGCCAGCAGTTTCAACCGGGACAGGGGGATCTACGAGCAGTACTTC
abundance: .; d_gene: TRBD2; j_gene: TRBJ2-7; len: 15; v_gene: TRBV6-5; CDR3aa: CASREGTSGLYEQYF; CDR3nt: TGTGCCAGCAGGGAGGGGACTAGCGGGCTCTACGAGCAGTACTTC
abundance: .; d_gene: TRBD2; j_gene: TRBJ2-5; len: 16; v_gene: TRBV9; CDR3aa: CASSVSGSAGWETQYF; CDR3nt: TGTGCCAGCAGCGTGAGCGGGAGTGCGGGTTGGGAGACCCAGTACTTC
abundance: .; d_gene: .; j_gene: TRBJ2-1; len: 14; v_gene: TRBV7-3; CDR3aa: CASSNNQGYGEQFF; CDR3nt: TGTGCCAGCAGCAACAACCAGGGATACGGTGAGCAGTTCTTC
abundance: .; d_gene: .; j_gene: TRBJ2-3; len: 16; v_gene: TRBV5-4; CDR3aa: CASSLRNTRATDTQYF; CDR3nt: TGTGCCAGCAGCTTGCGAAATACGCGGGCCACAGATACGCAGTATTTT
abundance: .; d_gene: .; j_gene: TRBJ1-4; len: 14; v_gene: TRBV28; CDR3aa: CASSSLGGGEKLFF; CDR3nt: TGTGCCAGCAGTTCGCTTGGGGGGGGTGAAAAACTGTTTTTT
abundance: .; d_gene: .; j_gene: TRBJ2-2; len: 13; v_gene: TRBV11-3; CDR3aa: CASSLNLYGELFF; CDR3nt: TGTGCCAGCAGCTTGAACCTCTACGGGGAGCTGTTTTTT
abundance: .; d_gene: .; j_gene: TRBJ1-5; len: 14; v_gene: TRBV5-4; CDR3aa: CASSSQGMNQPQHF; CDR3nt: TGTGCCAGCAGCTCTCAGGGTATGAATCAGCCCCAGCATTTT
abundance: few; d_gene: .; j_gene: TRBJ1-1; len: 17; v_gene: TRBV4-1; CDR3aa: CASSSIYRKGLNTEAFF; CDR3nt: TGCGCCAGCAGCTCAATATACAGAAAGGGACTTAACACTGAAGCTTTCTTT
abundance: once; d_gene: TRBD2; j_gene: TRBJ2-7; len: 18; v_gene: TRBV27; CDR3aa: CASSLRGSGSGRTLEQYF; CDR3nt: TGTGCCAGCAGTTTAAGGGGAAGTGGGAGCGGGAGGACCCTCGAGCAGTACTTC
abundance: .; d_gene: .; j_gene: TRBJ2-5; len: 14; v_gene: TRBV5-8; CDR3aa: CASSFFVIGETQYF; CDR3nt: TGTGCCAGCAGCTTTTTTGTAATCGGGGAGACCCAGTACTTC
abundance: once; d_gene: .; j_gene: TRBJ1-2; len: 15; v_gene: TRBV18; CDR3aa: CASSPTEPTNYGYTF; CDR3nt: TGTGCCAGCTCACCTACAGAACCTACTAACTATGGCTACACCTTC
abundance: .; d_gene: .; j_gene: TRBJ1-1; len: 14; v_gene: TRBV19; CDR3aa: CASNPGVVNTEAFF; CDR3nt: TGTGCCAGTAACCCAGGGGTGGTGAACACTGAAGCTTTCTTT
abundance: .; d_gene: .; j_gene: TRBJ2-7; len: 16; v_gene: TRBV27; CDR3aa: CASSLGVGTPSYEQYF; CDR3nt: TGTGCCAGCAGTTTAGGGGTCGGGACACCTTCCTACGAGCAGTACTTC
abundance: once; d_gene: .; j_gene: TRBJ2-7; len: 16; v_gene: TRBV9; CDR3aa: CASSEQLGQGPTEQYF; CDR3nt: TGTGCCAGCAGCGAGCAATTGGGACAAGGGCCTACGGAGCAGTACTTC
abundance: once; d_gene: .; j_gene: TRBJ1-5; len: 18; v_gene: TRBV27; CDR3aa: CASSEGRNRYHSNQPQHF; CDR3nt: TGTGCCAGCAGCGAAGGGCGGAACAGGTACCATAGCAATCAGCCCCAGCATTTT
abundance: few; d_gene: .; j_gene: TRBJ1-1; len: 12; v_gene: TRBV19; CDR3aa: CASSIGGEAAFF; CDR3nt: TGTGCCAGTAGTATAGGTGGGGAGGCTGCTTTCTTT